The 13 T cell receptor beta chains below all came from one sample that was sequenced in a study of cytomegalovirus exposure and HLA in healthy donors. Clones were read by immunoSEQ multiplex PCR, and TCRdb kept only the in-frame ones, dropping some. The profile shows 110,000 to 150,000 clones, around 89% of them singletons. The specimen was PBMCs. Source of these receptors: a woman between 25 and 40 years old in good health and CMV-seropositive.

The chain has TRBV10-3 and TRBJ2-5; the D gene is possibly TRBD2 (6 bases). Deletions cut 2 bases from V and 2 bases from J, with 9 bases between. Per germline, CDR1 ENHRY and CDR2 SYGVKD. The CDR3 is made up of 14 amino acids. The CDR3 DNA is TGTGCCATCAGTGAGGCGGGGTCACAAGAGACCCAGTACTTC. Its translation: CAISEAGSQETQYF.

V and J are TRBV19 and TRBJ1-6; 9 nucleotides agree with TRBD1. Germline values: CDR1 LNHDA, CDR2 SQIVND (reference sequence). J lost 8 bases, V lost 4 bases, and 6 bases had no gene match. This CDR3 has 15 amino acids. The CDR3, as DNA: TGTGCCAGTAGTACTGGGACAGGGCCATATTCACCCCTCCACTTT. Amino acids: CASSTGTGPYSPLHF. The full variable domain, with the rest looked up from reference TRBV19 and TRBJ1-6, is DGGITQSPKYLFRKEGQNVTLSCEQNLNHDAMYWYRQDPGQGLRLIYYSQIVNDFQKGDIAEGYSVSREKKESFPLTVTSAQKNPTAFYLCASSTGTGPYSPLHFGNGTRLTVT.

The chain joins TRBV7-8 to TRBJ2-7, with no clear D. Germline CDR1 and CDR2: SGHVS and FQNEAQ. V dropped 4 bases and J dropped 3 bases, with 13 bases sitting between them. The CDR3 spans 14 residues. CDR3 nucleotide sequence: TGTGCCAGCAGCTCCGTATCGGTTGGCTACGAGCAGTACTTC. This sequence encodes CASSSVSVGYEQYF.

The CDR3 bases are TGTGCCAGCGCAACGGGTTCTTCTGGGGCCAACGTCCTGACTTTC. It specifies CASATGSSGANVLTF. This chain connects TRBV27 to TRBJ2-6; no definite D call. Germline-derived CDR1 and CDR2 are MNHEY and SMNVEV (reference sequence). The CDR3 is 15 amino acids. Trimming took 8 bases from V and 1 from J, leaving 12 bases between them.

The chain couples TRBV2 to TRBJ2-4; D is unclear. The CDR3 runs 11 residues. Between the trimmed V and J ends, which lost 8 bases and 4 bases, there was a span of 6 bases. CDR1 is SNHLY, CDR2 FYNNEI, per germline. Here the CDR3 DNA reads TGTGCCAGCGATGAGAAAAACATTCAGTACTTC. This translates into CASDEKNIQYF.

The chain uses TRBV10-2 and TRBJ2-5; 7 nucleotides align to TRBD2. This CDR3 has 11 residues. The junction had 2 bases not matched to a gene; V was cut back by 8 bases and J by 5 bases. Per the germline V gene, CDR1 is WSHSY and CDR2 is SAAADI. CDR3 region: CASQAGETQYF. The CDR3 nucleotides read TGCGCCAGCCAAGCGGGGGAGACCCAGTACTTC.

J is TRBJ2-7 and V is TRBV29-1; TRBD2 agrees at 13 bases. V trimming: 1 base; J trimming: 7 bases; junction bases outside the gene matches: 10. The CDR3 has 16 residues. CDR1 and CDR2 (germline): SQVTM, ANQGSEA. As DNA, the CDR3 is TGCAGCGTTGAAGGAGGACTAGCGGGAGTTGAAGGGGAGCAGTACTTC. It is translated as CSVEGGLAGVEGEQYF.

The chain combines TRBV6-4 with TRBJ2-4; 11 nucleotides align to TRBD2. CDR1 and CDR2 (germline): MRHNA, SNTAGT. The CDR3 is made up of 18 amino acids. V was pared by 8 bases and J by 2 bases, with 14 bases of the junction left unmatched. The CDR3 coding sequence is TGTGCCAGCTCTAGTGAAGTAGCGGGAGGGAACCCCAAAAACATTCAGTACTTC. Translated: CASSSEVAGGNPKNIQYF.

The table lists this clone with a few counts. V and J are TRBV18 and TRBJ1-4, with 7 bases fitting TRBD1. V was pared by 3 bases and J by 6 bases, with 4 bases of the junction left unmatched. Per the germline V gene, CDR1 is KGHSH and CDR2 is LQKENI. This CDR3 is built from 14 residues. In DNA form, the CDR3 reads TGTGCCAGCTCACCTTCCGGGACAGATGAAAAACTGTTTTTT. It codes for CASSPSGTDEKLFF.

This clone occurred once. V and J are TRBV6-5 and TRBJ2-6; the match to TRBD1 covers 8 bases. The CDR3 consists of 16 residues. V dropped 4 bases and J dropped 0; count of bases not matched to a gene: 2. The germline V gene encodes CDR1 MNHEY and CDR2 SVGAGI. CDR3 loop: CASSWDRTSGANVLTF. In DNA form, the CDR3 reads TGTGCCAGCAGTTGGGACAGGACCTCTGGGGCCAACGTCCTGACTTTC.

This chain links TRBV5-4 with TRBJ2-1; D gene uncertain. Germline V gene sequence: CDR1 SGHNT, CDR2 YYREEE (reference sequence). Deletions cut 2 bases from V and 5 bases from J, with 11 bases between. CDR3 size: 14 residues. CDR3 sequence reads: CASSFVGRNNEQFF. DNA of the CDR3: TGTGCCAGCAGCTTTGTTGGCCGAAACAATGAGCAGTTCTTC.

The rearrangement uses TRBV28 and TRBJ2-7, with 7 bases fitting TRBD1. The CDR3 contains 12 residues. Germline CDR1 is MDHEN and CDR2 is SYDVKM. V shed 6 bases, J shed 5 bases, and the junction held 4 bases outside the gene matches. Here the CDR3 DNA reads TGTGCCAGCAGCCTTACAGGGGACGAGCAGTACTTC. Translation gives CASSLTGDEQYF.

V and J are TRBV6-4 and TRBJ1-3; D gene uncertain. There are 16 residues in the CDR3. Germline V CDR1 and CDR2: MRHNA, SNTAGT. Trimming left V 2 bases short and J 0 bases short, with 11 bases between. The CDR3 DNA reads as TGTGCCAGCAGTGACGAGGGCACCCTCTCTGGAAACACCATATATTTT. It translates to CASSDEGTLSGNTIYF.